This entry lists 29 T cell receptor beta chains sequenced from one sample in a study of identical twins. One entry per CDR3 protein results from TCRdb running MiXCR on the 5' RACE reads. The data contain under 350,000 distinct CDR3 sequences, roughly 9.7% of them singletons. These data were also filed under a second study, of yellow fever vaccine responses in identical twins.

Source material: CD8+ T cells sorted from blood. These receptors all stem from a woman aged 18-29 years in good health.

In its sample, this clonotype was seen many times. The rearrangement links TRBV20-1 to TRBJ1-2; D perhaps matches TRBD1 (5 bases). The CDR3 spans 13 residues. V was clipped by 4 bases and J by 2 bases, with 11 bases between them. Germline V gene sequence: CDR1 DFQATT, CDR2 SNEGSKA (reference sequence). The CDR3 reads CSATRQQNYGYTF. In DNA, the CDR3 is TGCAGTGCTACCCGACAGCAGAACTATGGCTACACCTTC.

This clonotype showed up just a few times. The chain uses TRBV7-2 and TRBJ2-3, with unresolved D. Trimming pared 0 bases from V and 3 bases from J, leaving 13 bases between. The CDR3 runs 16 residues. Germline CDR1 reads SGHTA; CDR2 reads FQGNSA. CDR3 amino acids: CASSLAPLAPTDTQYF. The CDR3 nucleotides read TGTGCCAGCAGCTTAGCCCCCCTGGCGCCTACAGATACGCAGTATTTT. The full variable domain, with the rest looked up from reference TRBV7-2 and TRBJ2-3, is GAGVSQSPSNKVTEKGKDVELRCDPISGHTALYWYRQSLGQGLEFLIYFQGNSAPDKSGLPSDRFSAERTGGSVSTLTIQRTQQEDSAVYLCASSLAPLAPTDTQYFGPGTRLTVL.

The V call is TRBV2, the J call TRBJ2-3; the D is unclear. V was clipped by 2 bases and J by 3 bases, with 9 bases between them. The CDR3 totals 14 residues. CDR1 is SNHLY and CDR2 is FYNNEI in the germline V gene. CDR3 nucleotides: TGTGCCAGCAGTGAACCTATTGGGACAGATACGCAGTATTTT. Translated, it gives CASSEPIGTDTQYF.

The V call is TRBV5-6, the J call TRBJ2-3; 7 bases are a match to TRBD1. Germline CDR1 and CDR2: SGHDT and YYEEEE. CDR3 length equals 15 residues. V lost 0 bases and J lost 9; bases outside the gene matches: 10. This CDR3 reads CASSLGTGSIRTQYF. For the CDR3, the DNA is TGTGCCAGCAGCTTGGGGACAGGCAGCATTAGGACGCAGTATTTT.

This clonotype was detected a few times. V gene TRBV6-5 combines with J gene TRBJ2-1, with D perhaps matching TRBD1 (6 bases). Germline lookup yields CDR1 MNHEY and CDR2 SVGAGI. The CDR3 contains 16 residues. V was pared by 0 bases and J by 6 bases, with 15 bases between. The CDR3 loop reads CASSYSDWTATNEQFF. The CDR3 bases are TGTGCCAGCAGTTACTCGGATTGGACAGCGACCAATGAGCAGTTCTTC.

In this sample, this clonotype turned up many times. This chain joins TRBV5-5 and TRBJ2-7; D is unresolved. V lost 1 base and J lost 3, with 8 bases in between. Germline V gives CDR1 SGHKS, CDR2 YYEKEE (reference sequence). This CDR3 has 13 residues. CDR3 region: CASSLIASYEQYF. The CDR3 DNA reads TGTGCCAGCAGCTTGATCGCAAGCTACGAGCAGTACTTC.

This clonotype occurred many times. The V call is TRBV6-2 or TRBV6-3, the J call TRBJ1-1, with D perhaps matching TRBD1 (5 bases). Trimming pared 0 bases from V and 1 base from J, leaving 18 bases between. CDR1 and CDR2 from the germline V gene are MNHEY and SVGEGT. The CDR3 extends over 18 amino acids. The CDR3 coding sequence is TGTGCCAGCAGTTACTCGACCAGGGAAGGGCCCCCGAACACTGAAGCTTTCTTT. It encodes CASSYSTREGPPNTEAFF.

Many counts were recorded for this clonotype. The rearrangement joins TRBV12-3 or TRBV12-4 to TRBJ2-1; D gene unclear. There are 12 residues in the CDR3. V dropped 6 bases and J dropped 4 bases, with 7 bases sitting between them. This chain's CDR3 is CASSRYYNEQFF. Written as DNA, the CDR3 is TGTGCCAGCAGCCGATATTACAATGAGCAGTTCTTC.

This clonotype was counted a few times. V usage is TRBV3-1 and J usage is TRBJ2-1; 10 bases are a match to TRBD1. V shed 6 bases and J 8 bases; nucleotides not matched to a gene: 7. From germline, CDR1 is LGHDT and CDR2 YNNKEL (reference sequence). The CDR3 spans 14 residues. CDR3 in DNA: TGTGCCAGCAGACATGGACAGGGGGACGATGAGCAGTTCTTC. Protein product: CASRHGQGDDEQFF.

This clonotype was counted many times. This CDR3 is CASSFGREQYF. CDR3 sequence (DNA): TGTGCCAGCAGTTTCGGGCGCGAGCAGTACTTC. The chain carries TRBV12-3 or TRBV12-4 and TRBJ2-7, with unresolved D. The CDR3 covers 11 residues. V was clipped by 3 bases and J by 6 bases, with 6 bases between them.

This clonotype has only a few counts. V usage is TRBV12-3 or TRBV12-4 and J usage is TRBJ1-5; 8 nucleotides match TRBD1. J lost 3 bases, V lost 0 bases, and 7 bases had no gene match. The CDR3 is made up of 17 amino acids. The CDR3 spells CASSLALGQAPNQPQHF. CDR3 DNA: TGTGCCAGCAGTTTAGCGCTGGGACAGGCCCCCAATCAGCCCCAGCATTTT.

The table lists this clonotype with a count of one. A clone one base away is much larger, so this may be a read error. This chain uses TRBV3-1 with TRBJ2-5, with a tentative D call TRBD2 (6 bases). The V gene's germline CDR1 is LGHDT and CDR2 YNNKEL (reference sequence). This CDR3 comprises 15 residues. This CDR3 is CATSPPDREQETQYF. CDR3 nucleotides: TGTGCCACCAGCCCCCCCGACCGGGAGCAAGAGACCCAGTACTTC.

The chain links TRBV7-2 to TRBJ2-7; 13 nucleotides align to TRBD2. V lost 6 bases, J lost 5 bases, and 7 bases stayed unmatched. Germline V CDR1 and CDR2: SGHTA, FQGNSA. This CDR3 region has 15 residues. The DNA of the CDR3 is TGTGCCAGCAGTTCAATAGGACTAGCGGGAGACGAGCAGTACTTC. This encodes CASSSIGLAGDEQYF.

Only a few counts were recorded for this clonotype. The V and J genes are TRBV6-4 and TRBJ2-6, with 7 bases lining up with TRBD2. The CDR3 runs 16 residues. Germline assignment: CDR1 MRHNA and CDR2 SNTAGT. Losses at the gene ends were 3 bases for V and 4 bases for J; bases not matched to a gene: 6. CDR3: CASSEGRGSGANVLTF. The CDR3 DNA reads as TGTGCCAGCAGTGAGGGGAGGGGATCGGGGGCCAACGTCCTGACTTTC.

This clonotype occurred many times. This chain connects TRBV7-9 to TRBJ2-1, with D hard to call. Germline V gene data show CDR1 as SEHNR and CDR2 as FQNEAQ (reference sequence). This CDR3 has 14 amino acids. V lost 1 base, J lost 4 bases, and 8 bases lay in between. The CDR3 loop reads CASSLVNEYNEQFF. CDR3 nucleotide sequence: TGTGCCAGCAGCTTAGTGAATGAGTACAATGAGCAGTTCTTC. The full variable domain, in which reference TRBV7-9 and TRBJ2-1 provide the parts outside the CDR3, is DTGVSQNPRHKITKRGQNVTFRCDPISEHNRLYWYRQTLGQGPEFLTYFQNEAQLEKSRLLSDRFSAERPKGSFSTLEIQRTEQGDSAMYLCASSLVNEYNEQFFGPGTRLTVL.

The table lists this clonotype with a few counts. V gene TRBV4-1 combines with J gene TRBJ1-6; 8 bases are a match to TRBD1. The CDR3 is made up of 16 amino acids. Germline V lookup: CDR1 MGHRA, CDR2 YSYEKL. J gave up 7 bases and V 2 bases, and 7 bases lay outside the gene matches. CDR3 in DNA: TGCGCCAGCAGCCAACACGCAGGGGGCCCCAATTCACCCCTCCACTTT. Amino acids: CASSQHAGGPNSPLHF.

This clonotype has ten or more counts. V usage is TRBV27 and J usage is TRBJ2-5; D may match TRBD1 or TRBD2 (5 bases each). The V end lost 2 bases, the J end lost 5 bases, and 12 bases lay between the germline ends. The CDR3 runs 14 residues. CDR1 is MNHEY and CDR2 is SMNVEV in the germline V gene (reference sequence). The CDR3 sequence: CASSLRDEGETQYF. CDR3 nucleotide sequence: TGTGCCAGCAGTTTACGGGACGAAGGGGAGACCCAGTACTTC.

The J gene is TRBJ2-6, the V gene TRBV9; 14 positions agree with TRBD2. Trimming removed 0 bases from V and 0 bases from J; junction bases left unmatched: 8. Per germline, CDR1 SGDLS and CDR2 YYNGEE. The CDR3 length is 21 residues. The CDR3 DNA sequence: TGTGCCAGCAGCGTAGCTACGGAGACTAGCGGGGGGGCCTCTGGGGCCAACGTCCTGACTTTC. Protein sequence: CASSVATETSGGASGANVLTF.

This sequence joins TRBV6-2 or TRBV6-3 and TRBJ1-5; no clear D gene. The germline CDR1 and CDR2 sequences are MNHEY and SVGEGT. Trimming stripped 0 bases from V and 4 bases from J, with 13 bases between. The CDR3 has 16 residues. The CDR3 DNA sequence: TGTGCCAGCAGTTACTCGAATCCGTCGTGGAATCAGCCCCAGCATTTT. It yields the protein CASSYSNPSWNQPQHF.

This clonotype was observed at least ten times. CDR3 coding DNA: TGTGCCAGCAGCCAGCGTGGTGGGGACTACGAGCAGTACTTC. Its protein product is CASSQRGGDYEQYF. The rearrangement uses TRBV3-1 and TRBJ2-7; D not certain. V was trimmed by 3 bases and J by 3 bases, leaving 12 bases between them. Per germline, CDR1 LGHDT and CDR2 YNNKEL (reference sequence). This CDR3 comprises 14 residues.

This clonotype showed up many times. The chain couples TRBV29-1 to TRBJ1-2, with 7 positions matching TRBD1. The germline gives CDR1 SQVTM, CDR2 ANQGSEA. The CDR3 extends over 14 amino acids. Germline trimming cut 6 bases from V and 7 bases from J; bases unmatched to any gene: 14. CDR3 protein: CSVPGQVGVGGYTF. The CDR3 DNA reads TGCAGCGTCCCCGGACAGGTTGGGGTTGGTGGCTACACCTTC.

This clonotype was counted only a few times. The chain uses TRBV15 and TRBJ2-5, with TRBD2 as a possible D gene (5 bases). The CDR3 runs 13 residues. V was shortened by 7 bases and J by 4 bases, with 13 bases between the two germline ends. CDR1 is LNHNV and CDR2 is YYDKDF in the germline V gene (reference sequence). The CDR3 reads CATTLRERETQYF. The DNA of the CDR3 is TGTGCCACCACCTTGAGGGAGCGAGAGACCCAGTACTTC.

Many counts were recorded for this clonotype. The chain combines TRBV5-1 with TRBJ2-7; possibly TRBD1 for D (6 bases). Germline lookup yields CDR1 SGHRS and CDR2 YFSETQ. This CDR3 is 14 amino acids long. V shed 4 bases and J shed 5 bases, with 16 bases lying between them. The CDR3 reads CASSKPGETDEQYF. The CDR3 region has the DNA TGCGCCAGCAGCAAACCAGGGGAAACGGACGAGCAGTACTTC.

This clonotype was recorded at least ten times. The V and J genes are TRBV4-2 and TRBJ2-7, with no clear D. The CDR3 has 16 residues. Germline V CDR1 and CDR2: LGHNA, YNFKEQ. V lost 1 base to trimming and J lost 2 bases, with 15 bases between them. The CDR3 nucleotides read TGTGCCAGCAGCCAAGGGTTCGCAGTAAAAGCCTACGAGCAGTACTTC. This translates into CASSQGFAVKAYEQYF.

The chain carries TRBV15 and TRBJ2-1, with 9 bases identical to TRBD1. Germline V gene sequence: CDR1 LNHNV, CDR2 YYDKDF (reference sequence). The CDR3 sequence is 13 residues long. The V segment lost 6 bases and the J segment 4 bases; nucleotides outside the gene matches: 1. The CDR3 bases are TGTGCCACCAGGGACAGGGGTTACAATGAGCAGTTCTTC. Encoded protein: CATRDRGYNEQFF.

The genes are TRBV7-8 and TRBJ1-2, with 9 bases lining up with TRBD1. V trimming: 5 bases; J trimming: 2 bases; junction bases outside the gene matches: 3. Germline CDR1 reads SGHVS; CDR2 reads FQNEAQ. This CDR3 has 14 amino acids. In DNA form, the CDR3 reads TGTGCCAGCAGCGCCGGACAGGGGAACTATGGCTACACCTTC. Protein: CASSAGQGNYGYTF.

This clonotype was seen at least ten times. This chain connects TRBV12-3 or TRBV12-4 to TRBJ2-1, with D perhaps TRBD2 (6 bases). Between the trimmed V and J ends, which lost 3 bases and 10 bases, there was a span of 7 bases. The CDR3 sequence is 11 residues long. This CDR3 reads CASSLGLEQFF. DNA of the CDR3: TGTGCCAGCAGTTTGGGACTGGAGCAGTTCTTC.

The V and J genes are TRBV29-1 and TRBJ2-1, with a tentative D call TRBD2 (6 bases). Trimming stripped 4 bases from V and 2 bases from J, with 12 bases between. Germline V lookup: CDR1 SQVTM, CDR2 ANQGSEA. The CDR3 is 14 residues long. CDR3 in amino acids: CSVAGGAPYNEQFF. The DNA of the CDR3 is TGCAGCGTTGCCGGGGGAGCCCCCTACAATGAGCAGTTCTTC.

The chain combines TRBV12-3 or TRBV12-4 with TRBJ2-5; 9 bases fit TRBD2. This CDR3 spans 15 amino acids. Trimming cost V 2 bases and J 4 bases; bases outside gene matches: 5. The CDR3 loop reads CASSLPLAGSETQYF. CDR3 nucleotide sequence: TGTGCCAGCAGTTTACCCCTAGCGGGATCAGAGACCCAGTACTTC.